The 12 T cell receptor beta chains given below trace back to one sample, sequenced in a study of CD8+CD57+ T cells in acquired aplastic anemia. TCR beta VDJ and CDR3 profiling used genomic DNA as template. TCRdb passed the reads through MiXCR, listing each CDR3 protein once. Of about 150,000 distinct CDR3 sequences listed, about 45% are singletons. Selection for sequencing was limited to patients who had shown CD8+CD57+ cell expansion by flow cytometry. The specimen sequenced was sorted CD4+, CD8+, or CD8+CD57+ T cells (not recorded which) from PBMCs. Source of these receptors: a human donor with aplastic anemia.

This clonotype has more than one count but fewer than ten. This chain uses TRBV4-2 with TRBJ1-4; no firm D call. Trimming left V 1 base short and J 6 bases short, with 21 bases between. CDR3 length: 18 amino acids. Germline-derived CDR1 and CDR2 are LGHNA and YNFKEQ. In DNA form, the CDR3 reads TGTGCCAGCAGCCAAGGGAGCCGGACGGCCCTCGATGATGAAAAACTGTTTTTT. It yields the protein CASSQGSRTALDDEKLFF.

Remarks on this clonotype: A much bigger clone sits one base away, suggesting this may be a read error. The chain uses TRBV10-3 and TRBJ1-1; D remains ambiguous. In germline, CDR1 is ENHRY, CDR2 SYGVKD. Deletions cut 6 bases from V and 3 bases from J, with 20 bases between. This CDR3 comprises 16 residues. CDR3 protein: CAIRPSDGYPDTEAFF. CDR3 bases: TGTGCCATCAGACCAAGCGACGGTTACCCTGACACTGAAGCTTTCTTT.

The chain joins TRBV5-1 to TRBJ2-5; 9 nucleotides line up with TRBD1. V lost 2 bases to trimming and J lost 1 base; unmatched junction nucleotides: 3. From germline, CDR1 is SGHRS and CDR2 YFSETQ. The CDR3 length is 15 residues. CDR3 region: CASSFGGQGQETQYF. The DNA of the CDR3 is TGCGCCAGCAGCTTCGGGGGACAGGGCCAAGAGACCCAGTACTTC.

The chain combines TRBV5-5 with TRBJ2-7; unclear D gene. Germline V lookup: CDR1 SGHKS, CDR2 YYEKEE (reference sequence). The CDR3 totals 14 residues. Trimming stripped 4 bases from V and 2 bases from J, with 13 bases between. DNA of the CDR3: TGTGCCAGCAGCCGAGCTGGCCAGCCCTACGAGCAGTACTTC. Translated: CASSRAGQPYEQYF.

The V call is TRBV24-1, the J call TRBJ1-1, with 7 bases that match TRBD1. Germline V gene data show CDR1 as KGHDR and CDR2 as SFDVKD. Trimming removed 10 bases from V and 0 bases from J; junction bases left unmatched: 4. The CDR3 loop spans 13 amino acids. The CDR3 nucleotides read TGTGCCACAAGGGACAGCATGAACACTGAAGCTTTCTTT. Protein sequence: CATRDSMNTEAFF.

Concerning this clonotype: Possible read error: a much larger clone is one base away. The chain combines TRBV6-1 with TRBJ1-2, with a possible D match to TRBD1 (6 bases). Germline V gene sequence: CDR1 MNHNS, CDR2 SASEGT. CDR3 size: 15 residues. V lost 2 bases and J 4 bases, leaving 14 bases between the germline ends. The CDR3 bases are TGTGCCAGCAGTGAAAGCGGGGGGGCTAGCTATGGCTACACCTTC. Its protein product is CASSESGGASYGYTF.

The chain couples TRBV10-3 to TRBJ2-3; D unresolved. V lost 6 bases and J lost 11, with 15 bases in between. Germline V gene lookup returns CDR1 ENHRY and CDR2 SYGVKD. CDR3 length: 12 amino acids. The CDR3 bases are TGTGCCATCAGAGGTCAGAACAATGAGCAGTATTTT. Its translation: CAIRGQNNEQYF.

The V and J genes are TRBV29-1 and TRBJ2-3; D is unclear. V dropped 4 bases and J dropped 2 bases, with 10 bases sitting between them. This CDR3 is 13 amino acids long. Germline CDR1 is SQVTM and CDR2 is ANQGSEA. The CDR3 here is CSVVKENTDTQYF. As DNA, the CDR3 is TGCAGCGTTGTGAAGGAGAACACAGATACGCAGTATTTT.

CDR3: CASSAQTGYEQYF. The CDR3 coding sequence is TGTGCCAGCAGCGCCCAGACAGGGTACGAGCAGTACTTC. The chain joins TRBV7-2 to TRBJ2-7, with 7 bases matching TRBD1. The V segment lost 5 bases and the J segment 4 bases; nucleotides outside the gene matches: 5. Germline V CDR1 and CDR2: SGHTA, FQGNSA. This CDR3 has 13 amino acids. The complete variable domain, with remaining parts taken from reference TRBV7-2 and TRBJ2-7, reads GAGVSQSPSNKVTEKGKDVELRCDPISGHTALYWYRQSLGQGLEFLIYFQGNSAPDKSGLPSDRFSAERTGGSVSTLTIQRTQQEDSAVYLCASSAQTGYEQYFGPGTRLTVT.

V is TRBV7-9 and J is TRBJ1-6; D is ambiguous. The germline V gene encodes CDR1 SEHNR and CDR2 FQNEAQ (reference sequence). The V end was cut by 1 base, the J end by 7 bases, with 5 bases between. The CDR3 totals 13 residues. The CDR3 spells CASSLGTNSPLHF. The CDR3 DNA sequence: TGTGCCAGCAGCTTAGGGACCAATTCACCCCTCCACTTT.

This sequence joins TRBV20-1 and TRBJ2-1; no firm D call. Germline V gene sequence: CDR1 DFQATT, CDR2 SNEGSKA (reference sequence). This CDR3 has 10 amino acids. Between the trimmed V and J ends, which lost 6 bases and 7 bases, there was a span of 7 bases. CDR3 in DNA: TGCAGTGCCCGGATGAATGAGCAGTTCTTC. It is translated as CSARMNEQFF.

Only a few counts were recorded for this clonotype. This chain joins TRBV6-2 or TRBV6-3 and TRBJ2-3; D unresolved. This CDR3 has 17 amino acids. Germline CDR1 MNHEY, CDR2 SVGEGT. Trimming removed 2 bases from V and 0 bases from J, with 15 bases in between. The DNA of the CDR3 is TGTGCCAGCAGTTACCCCCTCGGGCGTATTAGCACAGATACGCAGTATTTT. Translation gives CASSYPLGRISTDTQYF.